This T cell receptor beta chain was observed in a study of tumor and adjacent non-tumor tissue in lung cancer. About the research overall: On average, productive TCRbeta reads reached roughly 3.9 million per sample. Study-wide results and caveats: Top 100 clones took a larger repertoire share in normal lung.

With regard to this clonotype: Its cognate antigen is unknown. Likely a read error: the CDR3 ends without its conserved phenylalanine or tryptophan.

The CDR3 has 14 amino acids. V shed 4 bases and J shed 3 bases, with 13 bases lying between them. Germline V gives CDR1 MNHEY, CDR2 SVGAGI. A modified ARM-PCR protocol with three rounds of nested PCR amplified TCRbeta. Using its own MiXCR run on the multiplex PCR reads, TCRdb lists one record per CDR3 protein. The data contain approximately 53,000 distinct CDR3 sequences, roughly 69% of them singletons. The template was RNA from unsorted bulk tissue. The normal lung tissue was taken more than 3 cm from the tumor edge. This receptor was identified in an older woman with non-small cell lung cancer. The chain links TRBV6-5 to TRBJ2-7; D gene unclear. Sequenced sample: distant non-tumor lung tissue. Written as DNA, the CDR3 is TGTGCCAGCAGTTTGACCCAAAACCACTACGAGCAGTACTTG. Translated, it gives CASSLTQNHYEQYL.